Described below is a single TCR beta chain sequence and its context. In the original analysis: Amplified reference gene primers provided the basis for estimating nucleated cell counts. Clones were sequenced by immunoSEQ multiplex PCR, and TCRdb holds only the in-frame ones, with some missing. For V, J and clone size, that table is used; D and trimming come from the DNA. The repertoire consists of 650,000 to 800,000 clones, with 75% to 90% occurring once and the leading ten covering roughly 0.25%. The data derive from a study of blood T cell repertoires in COVID-19. Study summary: From the United States, Italy and Spain came samples of acute and convalescent COVID-19.

Germline trimming cut 5 bases from V and 6 bases from J; bases unmatched to any gene: 6. Germline lookup yields CDR1 LGHDT and CDR2 YNNKEL (reference sequence). CDR3 size: 13 residues. The genes are TRBV3-1 (or the pseudogene TRBV3-2) and TRBJ1-1, with TRBD1 matching 7 bases. This sequence originates from a woman aged 18 to 35 with acute or convalescent COVID-19. Material: peripheral blood. CDR3 in amino acids: CASSFTGTAEAFF. In DNA form, the CDR3 reads TGTGCCAGCAGCTTTACTGGGACAGCTGAAGCTTTCTTT.